Listed here is a single T cell receptor (beta chain). A second PCR, run for roughly 7 to 12 cycles, used a sample-barcoded 5' primer plus a J-beta primer mix. From the 5' RACE reads, TCRdb called clonotypes with MiXCR, one entry per CDR3 protein. Among about 640,000 distinct CDR3 sequences listed, under 65% were seen once. This sample was taken from a study of blood T cells in healthy people across ages. The germline V gene encodes CDR1 MNHEY and CDR2 SVGAGI. The V and J ends lost 6 bases and 5 bases, in that order; junction bases with no gene match: 12. The CDR3 is 15 residues long. This TCR was recovered from a man in his sixties in good health. Sequencing was carried out using blood. The chain is built from TRBV6-5 and TRBJ2-5; 7 nucleotides agree with TRBD1. CDR3 DNA: TGTGCCAGCAGAAACTCCCGACAGGGTGTGGAGACCCAGTACTTC. This encodes CASRNSRQGVETQYF.